A selection of T cell receptor beta chains follows, all from one sample in a study of vaccination and CD4 T cells after COVID-19. TCRdb redid the calling of the PCR reads with MiXCR, one entry per CDR3 protein. The sample includes about 15,000 distinct CDR3 sequences, approximately 73% seen only once; the top ten take 11%. No antigen has been identified for these receptors. The sample consisted of CD4+ T cells from blood, cultured in vitro. These receptors originate from a human donor who had recovered from COVID-19. CDR3s include the opening cysteine and the closing phenylalanine or tryptophan. Each record gives: V gene, J gene, clone size, D gene, CDR3 protein, CDR3 DNA. A D gene is named only where the DNA matches it firmly. A clone size is listed for some rows: how often the clone was seen (once, few, many), or a class if it is expanded.

V: TRBV28; J: TRBJ1-2; size: .; D: TRBD1; CDR3: CASSHAGTAYGYTF; DNA: TGTGCCAGCAGCCACGCCGGGACAGCTTATGGCTACACCTTC
V: TRBV6-5; J: TRBJ1-1; size: .; D: .; CDR3: CASSYRVIGMNTEAFF; DNA: TGTGCCAGCAGTTACAGGGTAATCGGGATGAACACTGAAGCTTTCTTT
V: TRBV9; J: TRBJ1-2; size: once; D: TRBD1; CDR3: CASSTKGQTYGYTF; DNA: TGTGCCAGCAGCACGAAGGGACAGACCTATGGCTACACCTTC
V: TRBV11-2; J: TRBJ2-7; size: .; D: .; CDR3: CASSSQGSGREQYF; DNA: TGTGCCAGCAGCTCGCAGGGGAGTGGGCGCGAGCAGTACTTC
V: TRBV27; J: TRBJ2-1; size: once; D: TRBD2; CDR3: CASSLGLGGSIEQFF; DNA: TGTGCCAGCAGTTTGGGACTAGGGGGGAGTATTGAGCAGTTCTTC
V: TRBV7-8; J: TRBJ1-6; size: few; D: .; CDR3: CASSPWRNSPLHF; DNA: TGTGCCAGCAGCCCATGGAGGAATTCACCCCTCCACTTT
V: TRBV9; J: TRBJ2-3; size: .; D: TRBD2; CDR3: CASSVLTSGTDTQYF; DNA: TGTGCCAGCAGCGTCTTGACTAGCGGGACAGATACGCAGTATTTT
V: TRBV20-1; J: TRBJ1-5; size: .; D: .; CDR3: CSASPQAQPQHF; DNA: TGCAGTGCTTCCCCACAGGCGCAGCCCCAGCATTTT
V: TRBV4-1; J: TRBJ1-6; size: .; D: .; CDR3: CASSRLEVRVNSPLHF; DNA: TGCGCCAGCAGCCGCCTCGAGGTCCGGGTCAATTCACCCCTCCACTTT
V: TRBV7-6; J: TRBJ1-6; size: medium-sized; D: .; CDR3: CASSTSGTVRNSPLHF; DNA: TGTGCCAGCAGCACTTCCGGGACTGTGAGAAATTCACCCCTCCACTTT
V: TRBV6-2/TRBV6-3; J: TRBJ1-5; size: once; D: .; CDR3: CASSYLGISNQPQHF; DNA: TGTGCCAGCAGTTACTTAGGGATCAGCAATCAGCCCCAGCATTTT
V: TRBV7-2; J: TRBJ2-2; size: .; D: .; CDR3: CASSGGGYGELFF; DNA: TGTGCCAGCAGCGGGGGGGGCTACGGGGAGCTGTTTTTT
V: TRBV7-6; J: TRBJ2-2; size: .; D: TRBD2; CDR3: CASSLAPGLAVQGELFF; DNA: TGTGCCAGCAGCTTAGCCCCGGGACTAGCGGTCCAGGGGGAGCTGTTTTTT
V: TRBV7-9; J: TRBJ1-5; size: .; D: TRBD1; CDR3: CASSLGTGAPGNQPQHF; DNA: TGTGCCAGCAGCCTGGGGACAGGGGCGCCGGGCAATCAGCCCCAGCATTTT
V: TRBV10-3; J: TRBJ1-5; size: .; D: .; CDR3: CAISETGPNQPQHF; DNA: TGTGCCATCAGTGAGACAGGGCCCAATCAGCCCCAGCATTTT
V: TRBV28; J: TRBJ1-6; size: .; D: .; CDR3: CASSFTGSYNSPLHF; DNA: TGTGCCAGCAGTTTCACAGGCTCCTATAATTCACCCCTCCACTTT
V: TRBV27; J: TRBJ1-1; size: .; D: .; CDR3: CAIIMGWPLPHGLAFF; DNA: TGTGCCATCATAATGGGATGGCCGTTACCGCACGGGTTGGCTTTCTTT
V: TRBV7-9; J: TRBJ1-5; size: .; D: .; CDR3: CASSLGAAVQPQHF; DNA: TGTGCCAGCAGCTTAGGGGCAGCTGTACAGCCCCAGCATTTT
V: TRBV6-2/TRBV6-3; J: TRBJ2-7; size: few; D: TRBD2; CDR3: CASSYGWASGRWYEQYF; DNA: TGTGCCAGCAGTTACGGTTGGGCTAGCGGGAGGTGGTACGAGCAGTACTTC
V: TRBV29-1; J: TRBJ2-3; size: .; D: .; CDR3: CSARAGQASTDTQYF; DNA: TGCAGCGCTAGGGCGGGACAAGCATCCACAGATACGCAGTATTTT
V: TRBV7-9; J: TRBJ1-1; size: .; D: TRBD1; CDR3: CASRLRGTGGTEAFF; DNA: TGTGCCAGCAGACTGCGGGGGACAGGGGGCACTGAAGCTTTCTTT
V: TRBV20-1; J: TRBJ2-7; size: .; D: TRBD2; CDR3: CSAPLRGTRSYEQYF; DNA: TGCAGTGCGCCCCTTAGGGGGACTAGATCCTACGAGCAGTACTTC
V: TRBV25-1; J: TRBJ1-1; size: once; D: TRBD1; CDR3: CASRDRAFEEAFF; DNA: TGTGCCAGCAGGGACAGGGCATTCGAAGAGGCTTTCTTT
V: TRBV20-1; J: TRBJ2-1; size: .; D: TRBD2; CDR3: CSAGIAGRGNEQFF; DNA: TGCAGTGCTGGAATAGCGGGACGGGGGAATGAGCAGTTCTTC
V: TRBV27; J: TRBJ1-2; size: once; D: TRBD1; CDR3: CASRGMGQGVEGYTF; DNA: TGTGCCAGCAGAGGAATGGGACAGGGCGTCGAAGGCTACACCTTC